The 12 T cell receptor beta chains listed next were all sequenced from one sample in a study of cytomegalovirus exposure and HLA in healthy donors. PCR primers comprised 60 Vbeta and 13 Jbeta primers. TCRdb's table, derived via immunoSEQ multiplex PCR, lists solely in-frame clones and lacks some. The data contain 150,000 or so clones, over 60% of them seen just once; the ten biggest clones take up about 13%. Specimen: PBMCs. Receptors were obtained from a man aged 40-49 years in good health and CMV-seropositive.

The chain recombines TRBV4-2 with TRBJ2-1, with TRBD2 identical over 8 bases. Trimming cost V 1 base and J 8 bases; bases outside gene matches: 13. The CDR3 length is 17 residues. Germline CDR1 LGHNA, CDR2 YNFKEQ. CDR3 residues: CASSQGVSGRGAYEQFF. In DNA form, the CDR3 reads TGTGCCAGCAGCCAAGGGGTGAGCGGGAGAGGAGCTTATGAGCAGTTCTTC.

The chain has TRBV5-4 and TRBJ2-3; a weak D match, TRBD1 (5 bases). Between the trimmed V and J ends, which lost 1 base and 5 bases, there was a span of 8 bases. The CDR3 is made up of 13 amino acids. Germline loops: CDR1 SGHNT, CDR2 YYREEE (reference sequence). The CDR3 protein is CASSLQRGDTQYF. CDR3 coding DNA: TGTGCCAGCAGCTTGCAAAGGGGAGATACGCAGTATTTT.

Written as DNA, the CDR3 is TGTGCCAGCAGCTTTCCCTCCAGAAAATCTGGAAACACCATATATTTT. Translation: CASSFPSRKSGNTIYF. The gene calls are TRBV7-9 and TRBJ1-3, with no clear D. V lost 3 bases, J lost 1 base, and 13 bases lay in between. Germline V CDR1 and CDR2: SEHNR, FQNEAQ (reference sequence). The CDR3 sequence is 16 residues long. Filled out from reference TRBV7-9 and TRBJ1-3, the complete variable domain reads DTGVSQNPRHKITKRGQNVTFRCDPISEHNRLYWYRQTLGQGPEFLTYFQNEAQLEKSRLLSDRFSAERPKGSFSTLEIQRTEQGDSAMYLCASSFPSRKSGNTIYFGEGSWLTVV.

The chain combines TRBV28 with TRBJ1-4; D not resolved. In germline, CDR1 is MDHEN, CDR2 SYDVKM. Trimming pared 2 bases from V and 3 bases from J, leaving 7 bases between. CDR3 size: 14 residues. Written as DNA, the CDR3 is TGTGCCAGCAGTTTACCGGGAGCTAATGAAAAACTGTTTTTT. Residues: CASSLPGANEKLFF.

The chain recombines TRBV27 with TRBJ2-1; D is perhaps TRBD2 (6 bases). The CDR3 totals 15 residues. From germline, CDR1 is MNHEY and CDR2 SMNVEV (reference sequence). V was clipped by 5 bases and J by 2 bases, with 13 bases between them. CDR3 DNA: TGTGCCAGCAGTGCGGGGACTTCCCCCTACAATGAGCAGTTCTTC. Residues: CASSAGTSPYNEQFF.

This clone was seen only once. The rearrangement joins TRBV2 to TRBJ1-2, with TRBD1 as a possible D gene (6 bases). The germline V gene encodes CDR1 SNHLY and CDR2 FYNNEI. V was trimmed by 8 bases and J by 4 bases, leaving 14 bases between them. The CDR3 length is 13 residues. The CDR3 reads CASPRTASYGYTF. The CDR3 DNA follows: TGTGCCAGCCCCCGGACAGCTAGCTATGGCTACACCTTC.

The chain employs TRBV5-4 and TRBJ1-2; 8 positions match TRBD1. This CDR3 contains 19 residues. Germline loops: CDR1 SGHNT, CDR2 YYREEE (reference sequence). The J segment lost 0 bases and the V segment lost 0 bases, leaving 13 bases of the junction unmatched. As DNA, the CDR3 is TGTGCCAGCAGCTTGGGACAGGGGACCATAACCTCAGCTAACTATGGCTACACCTTC. Protein sequence: CASSLGQGTITSANYGYTF.

This clone was detected once. The chain recombines TRBV27 with TRBJ2-3; 8 nucleotides agree with TRBD2. After removal of 7 bases from V and 0 bases from J, the junction contained 9 bases not matched to a gene. Per the germline V gene, CDR1 is MNHEY and CDR2 is SMNVEV (reference sequence). The CDR3 is 16 residues long. The CDR3 DNA reads as TGTGCCAGCAAGGTACTAGCGGCCTATAGCACAGATACGCAGTATTTT. Translating it yields CASKVLAAYSTDTQYF.

V is TRBV6-5 and J is TRBJ2-5; D remains ambiguous. The CDR3 runs to 13 residues. Trimming removed 4 bases at V and 2 bases at J, with 8 bases between. Germline CDR1 and CDR2: MNHEY and SVGAGI. The CDR3 sequence is CASSSSSQETQYF. The CDR3 DNA follows: TGTGCCAGCAGTTCCAGTTCACAAGAGACCCAGTACTTC.

V is TRBV7-2 and J is TRBJ2-7; D is perhaps TRBD2 (6 bases). The V end lost 5 bases, the J end lost 3 bases, and 14 bases lay between the germline ends. Germline lookup yields CDR1 SGHTA and CDR2 FQGNSA. This CDR3 has 14 residues. The DNA of the CDR3 is TGTGCCAGCAGCGGGGGACTTTCTTACTACGAGCAGTACTTC. This gives the protein CASSGGLSYYEQYF. Variable domain in full (rest from reference TRBV7-2 and TRBJ2-7): GAGVSQSPSNKVTEKGKDVELRCDPISGHTALYWYRQSLGQGLEFLIYFQGNSAPDKSGLPSDRFSAERTGGSVSTLTIQRTQQEDSAVYLCASSGGLSYYEQYFGPGTRLTVT.

This clone was observed once. The V call is TRBV12-5, the J call TRBJ2-2; 8 bases align to TRBD1. The CDR3 spans 15 residues. Unmatched junction bases numbered 9, after V lost 5 bases and J lost 7 bases. Looked up from germline, CDR1 is LGHNT and CDR2 is FRNRAP. The DNA for the CDR3 is TGTGCTAGTGGTATCGGACAGGGAGGAGTCGGGGAGCTGTTTTTT. Translation gives CASGIGQGGVGELFF.

The CDR3 coding sequence is TGTGCCAGTAGCTCCGACTACTATAGCTCTGGAAACACCATATATTTT. Translated, it gives CASSSDYYSSGNTIYF. V is TRBV19 and J is TRBJ1-3; no definite D call. Germline V CDR1 and CDR2: LNHDA, SQIVND (reference sequence). V was shortened by 6 bases and J by 0 bases, with 15 bases between the two germline ends. The CDR3 is 16 amino acids. The variable domain in full, with the rest retrieved from reference TRBV19 and TRBJ1-3, is DGGITQSPKYLFRKEGQNVTLSCEQNLNHDAMYWYRQDPGQGLRLIYYSQIVNDFQKGDIAEGYSVSREKKESFPLTVTSAQKNPTAFYLCASSSDYYSSGNTIYFGEGSWLTVV.